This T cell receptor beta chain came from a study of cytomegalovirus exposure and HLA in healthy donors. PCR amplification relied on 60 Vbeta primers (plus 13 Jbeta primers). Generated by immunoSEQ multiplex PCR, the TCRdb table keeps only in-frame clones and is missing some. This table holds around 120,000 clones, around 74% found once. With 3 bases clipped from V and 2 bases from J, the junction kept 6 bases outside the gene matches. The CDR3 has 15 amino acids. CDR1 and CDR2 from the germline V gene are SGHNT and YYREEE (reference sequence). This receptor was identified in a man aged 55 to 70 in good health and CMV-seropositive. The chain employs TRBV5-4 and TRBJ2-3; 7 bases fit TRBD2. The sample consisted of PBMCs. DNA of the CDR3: TGTGCCAGCAGCTCCGGCGGGAGCAACACAGATACGCAGTATTTT. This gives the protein CASSSGGSNTDTQYF.